The TCR beta chain described here comes from a study of blood T cell repertoires in COVID-19. Across the whole study: Samples came from the United States, Italy and Spain, spanning acute and convalescent COVID-19. Sources were T cells, B-cell-depleted T cells, or PBMCs; the material itself was cDNA or gDNA.

This clone was seen more than once but under ten times. Germline CDR1 and CDR2: SGHTA and FQGTGA. CDR3 length equals 15 residues. V shed 5 bases and J 4 bases; nucleotides not matched to a gene: 8. Study processing details: For nucleated cells, counts were estimated from reference gene primer amplification. Generated by immunoSEQ multiplex PCR, the TCRdb table keeps only in-frame clones and is missing some. V, J and clone size are taken as reported in that table, and D and trimming were inferred from the DNA itself. This table has approximately 130,000 clones, approximately 85% appearing once. The sequence was obtained from a human donor in a cohort sampled during active COVID-19. Material for sequencing was peripheral blood. The chain is built from TRBV7-3 and TRBJ2-7, with 10 bases lining up with TRBD2. The CDR3 DNA sequence: TGTGCCAGCAGCCTCGAGCGGGGGGGACAATACGAGCAGTACTTC. Translation gives CASSLERGGQYEQYF.